Shown below are 22 T cell receptor beta chains from a single sample sequenced in a study of OX40 agonist ivuxolimab in advanced cancers. Produced via immunoSEQ multiplex PCR; TCRdb's table is partial and in-frame only. The repertoire holds 63,000 or so clones, with about 82% as singletons. This specimen was CD4+ or CD8+ T cells sorted from blood, taken in a trial of the OX40 agonist ivuxolimab. The source of these receptors is an adult with an advanced solid tumor such as melanoma, head and neck, liver or kidney cancer.

This clone has a handful of counts. V gene TRBV4-2 combines with J gene TRBJ2-3, with 9 nucleotides matching TRBD2. The CDR3 is made up of 20 amino acids. From germline, CDR1 is LGHNA and CDR2 YNFKEQ. Trimming removed 4 bases from V and 0 bases from J; junction bases left unmatched: 17. The CDR3, as DNA: TGTGCCAGCAGCCCAATCAGCGGGGGGACCTCCACCGAGAGCACAGATACGCAGTATTTT. Protein sequence: CASSPISGGTSTESTDTQYF.

The CDR3 bases are TGCGCCAGCAGCTTGACGGCACTTGGCTACACCTTC. It codes for CASSLTALGYTF. The rearrangement joins TRBV5-1 to TRBJ1-2; D ambiguous. The CDR3 sequence is 12 residues long. The germline CDR1 and CDR2 sequences are SGHRS and YFSETQ. Deletions cut 1 base from V and 7 bases from J, with 8 bases between. Filled out from reference TRBV5-1 and TRBJ1-2, the complete variable domain reads KAGVTQTPRYLIKTRGQQVTLSCSPISGHRSVSWYQQTPGQGLQFLFEYFSETQRNKGNFPGRFSGRQFSNSRSEMNVSTLELGDSALYLCASSLTALGYTFGSGTRLTVV.

The gene calls are TRBV25-1 and TRBJ2-2; 7 nucleotides line up with TRBD1. V shed 1 base, J shed 0 bases, and the junction held 5 bases outside the gene matches. Looked up from germline, CDR1 is MGHDK and CDR2 is SYGVNS. CDR3 length: 17 amino acids. CDR3 DNA: TGTGCCAGCAGTGAATTTGGGACAGTCCCGAACACCGGGGAGCTGTTTTTT. Amino acid sequence: CASSEFGTVPNTGELFF.

This chain joins TRBV7-2 and TRBJ2-2; the D is unclear. This CDR3 region has 15 residues. V was cut by 4 bases and J by 0 bases, with 9 bases left in between. Germline CDR1 reads SGHTA; CDR2 reads FQGNSA. The CDR3 reads CASSSDGANTGELFF. The CDR3 nucleotides are TGTGCCAGCAGCTCGGACGGAGCGAACACCGGGGAGCTGTTTTTT.

The CDR3 is CASSQGVGGAIDTQYF. The CDR3 bases are TGCGCCAGCAGCCAAGGGGTCGGGGGGGCCATAGATACGCAGTATTTT. The chain links TRBV4-1 to TRBJ2-3; 8 nucleotides line up with TRBD2. The CDR3 totals 16 residues. Germline V gene sequence: CDR1 MGHRA, CDR2 YSYEKL. With 1 base clipped from V and 5 bases from J, the junction kept 8 bases outside the gene matches.

This clone was detected once. V gene TRBV5-1 combines with J gene TRBJ2-3; 9 nucleotides agree with TRBD1. The CDR3 covers 17 residues. Germline V gene sequence: CDR1 SGHRS, CDR2 YFSETQ. V lost 3 bases to trimming and J lost 3 bases; unmatched junction nucleotides: 11. The DNA for the CDR3 is TGCGCCAGCAGCTCCCGGCAGGGGACAGGGACAACAGATACGCAGTATTTT. This codes for CASSSRQGTGTTDTQYF. Looking up the rest from reference TRBV5-1 and TRBJ2-3 gives the full variable domain: KAGVTQTPRYLIKTRGQQVTLSCSPISGHRSVSWYQQTPGQGLQFLFEYFSETQRNKGNFPGRFSGRQFSNSRSEMNVSTLELGDSALYLCASSSRQGTGTTDTQYFGPGTRLTVL.

This clone has only a few counts. CDR3 bases: TGTGCCAGCAGCTTAGAATTGATGAACACTGAAGCTTTCTTT. Its protein product is CASSLELMNTEAFF. The genes are TRBV7-8 and TRBJ1-1; D is uncertain. V was clipped by 1 base and J by 0 bases, with 6 bases between them. CDR3 size: 14 residues. Germline V gene lookup returns CDR1 SGHVS and CDR2 FQNEAQ.

The chain links TRBV7-8 to TRBJ2-3; TRBD2 matches at 7 bases. Germline CDR1 reads SGHVS; CDR2 reads FQNEAQ. There are 13 residues in the CDR3. The trim removed 8 bases at V and 4 bases at J, leaving 6 bases unmatched. CDR3 loop: CASGLAGADTQYF. The CDR3 DNA reads TGTGCCAGCGGCCTTGCGGGGGCAGATACGCAGTATTTT.

V usage is TRBV6-5 and J usage is TRBJ1-5, with D possibly TRBD1 on 5 matching bases. This CDR3 region has 16 residues. V lost 0 bases and J lost 5, with 14 bases in between. Germline loops: CDR1 MNHEY, CDR2 SVGAGI. CDR3 DNA sequence: TGTGCCAGCAGTTACTCATCAGCGGGGGGTTATCAGCCCCAGCATTTT. This encodes CASSYSSAGGYQPQHF.

This clone appeared a single time. V usage is TRBV7-8 and J usage is TRBJ1-6; D might be TRBD1 (6 bases). The V and J ends lost 0 bases and 7 bases respectively, with 13 bases between them. The CDR3 is 16 amino acids. Germline CDR1 reads SGHVS; CDR2 reads FQNEAQ. CDR3 in amino acids: CASSLALGQLNSPLHF. The DNA for the CDR3 is TGTGCCAGCAGCTTAGCGCTTGGACAGCTAAATTCACCCCTCCACTTT.

The chain employs TRBV5-1 and TRBJ2-7; the match to TRBD2 covers 8 bases. Trimming removed 4 bases from V and 6 bases from J; junction bases left unmatched: 6. This CDR3 is 13 amino acids long. Germline V gene data show CDR1 as SGHRS and CDR2 as YFSETQ. As DNA, the CDR3 is TGCGCCAGCAGCCCCCGGGGGGGATCCGAGCAGTACTTC. Its protein is CASSPRGGSEQYF.

The gene calls are TRBV19 and TRBJ1-1; D may be TRBD1 (6 bases). The CDR3 consists of 17 residues. V lost 3 bases to trimming and J lost 2 bases, with 19 bases between them. CDR1 LNHDA and CDR2 SQIVND come from the germline V gene (reference sequence). This CDR3 is CASSMGTGRQTNTEAFF. CDR3 sequence (DNA): TGTGCCAGTAGTATGGGAACAGGGCGCCAAACTAACACTGAAGCTTTCTTT.

CDR3 in DNA: TGTGCCAGTACCCAAGGACTAGCGGGGGGGCCTTACGAGCAGTACTTC. Protein sequence: CASTQGLAGGPYEQYF. This rearrangement joins TRBV19 to TRBJ2-7, with 15 bases aligning to TRBD2. Unmatched junction bases numbered 8, after V lost 7 bases and J lost 4 bases. Germline V gene sequence: CDR1 LNHDA, CDR2 SQIVND (reference sequence). The CDR3 runs 16 residues. The full variable domain, rest sourced from reference TRBV19 and TRBJ2-7, is DGGITQSPKYLFRKEGQNVTLSCEQNLNHDAMYWYRQDPGQGLRLIYYSQIVNDFQKGDIAEGYSVSREKKESFPLTVTSAQKNPTAFYLCASTQGLAGGPYEQYFGPGTRLTVT.

V usage is TRBV4-1 and J usage is TRBJ2-3; 8 nucleotides align to TRBD2. The germline V gene has CDR1 MGHRA and CDR2 YSYEKL. This CDR3 comprises 15 residues. V gave up 4 bases and J gave up 3 bases; unmatched junction bases: 6. Here the CDR3 reads CASSRLGLVTDTQYF. CDR3 sequence (DNA): TGCGCCAGCAGCCGCCTGGGACTAGTAACAGATACGCAGTATTTT.

The chain couples TRBV18 to TRBJ2-7; 11 bases line up with TRBD1. Germline CDR1 and CDR2: KGHSH and LQKENI. Losses at the gene ends were 4 bases for V and 6 bases for J; bases not matched to a gene: 8. The CDR3 spans 15 residues. Here the CDR3 reads CASSLQGQGAFEQYF. The CDR3 DNA follows: TGTGCCAGCTCACTCCAAGGACAGGGGGCTTTCGAGCAGTACTTC.

DNA of the CDR3: TGTGCCAGCAGCATCCTTTCGGTAAGGTTGAACACTGAAGCTTTCTTT. It codes for CASSILSVRLNTEAFF. V is TRBV5-6 and J is TRBJ1-1; D not certain. Germline values: CDR1 SGHDT, CDR2 YYEEEE. V lost 4 bases to trimming and J lost 0 bases, with 16 bases between them. The CDR3 has 16 amino acids.

Only a few counts were recorded for this clone. Different DNA sequences within this sample yield the same CDR3. V is TRBV5-1 and J is TRBJ1-5; unclear D gene. V was shortened by 0 bases and J by 0 bases, with 7 bases between the two germline ends. This CDR3 is built from 15 residues. Germline V gene data show CDR1 as SGHRS and CDR2 as YFSETQ. DNA of the CDR3: TGCGCCAGCAGCTTGGACAGCTATAGCAATCAGCCCCAGCATTTT. It translates to CASSLDSYSNQPQHF.

This rearrangement joins TRBV6-5 to TRBJ1-5; D unclear. Deletions cut 6 bases from V and 5 bases from J, with 5 bases between. The CDR3 is 11 residues long. CDR1 and CDR2 (germline): MNHEY, SVGAGI. The CDR3 spells CASSADQPQHF. The CDR3 DNA sequence: TGTGCCAGCAGCGCCGATCAGCCCCAGCATTTT.

The chain carries TRBV9 and TRBJ2-2; 12 bases fit TRBD2. The V gene's germline CDR1 is SGDLS and CDR2 YYNGEE. There are 16 residues in the CDR3. The V gene end was trimmed by 4 bases and the J gene end by 7 bases; junction bases not matched to a gene: 8. This chain's CDR3 is CASSPLAGGLGGELFF. For the CDR3, the DNA is TGTGCCAGCAGCCCCCTAGCGGGGGGGTTGGGCGGGGAGCTGTTTTTT.

This chain's CDR3 is CASSLAPDLSSYEQYF. The CDR3 DNA sequence: TGCGCCAGCAGCTTGGCCCCGGATCTGAGCTCCTACGAGCAGTACTTC. This sequence joins TRBV5-1 and TRBJ2-7; the D is unclear. Germline V gene sequence: CDR1 SGHRS, CDR2 YFSETQ. Trimming stripped 0 bases from V and 0 bases from J, with 13 bases between. The CDR3 extends over 16 amino acids.

The chain recombines TRBV13 with TRBJ2-7; D may be TRBD2 (7 bases). This CDR3 is 15 amino acids long. Germline V lookup: CDR1 PRHDT, CDR2 FYEKMQ (reference sequence). V lost 0 bases to trimming and J lost 3 bases, with 12 bases between them. CDR3 in DNA: TGTGCCAGCAGCTTAGGAGGGGGGGTCCTCTACGAGCAGTACTTC. Amino acid sequence: CASSLGGGVLYEQYF.

The chain combines TRBV15 with TRBJ1-6; D gene unclear. The germline gives CDR1 LNHNV, CDR2 YYDKDF (reference sequence). V was pared by 0 bases and J by 0 bases, with 9 bases between. The CDR3 spans 17 residues. CDR3 sequence: CATSRELDYSYNSPLHF. CDR3 DNA sequence: TGTGCCACCAGCAGAGAGCTCGATTACTCCTATAATTCACCCCTCCACTTT.